The next 30 T cell receptor beta chains were all read from a single sample in a study of technical replicates of blood from a few donors (dated by TCRdb to about 2017). Library preparation employed the immunoSEQ multiplex PCR assay. TCRdb carries this immuneACCESS record with in-frame sequences only. Its versions omit some clonotypes, under half of them owing to an unresolved V gene in the studies checked, with the rest unexplained. The sample has some 63,000 clones on record, around 87% of them singletons. Under 6.5% of the sample lies in the top ten. Sequenced sample: PBMCs. Source of these receptors: a human donor in good health. Some clones in this sample may be carry-over from other donors' samples.

V and J are TRBV9 and TRBJ2-3; D perhaps matches TRBD2 (7 bases). CDR3 size: 15 residues. Trimming removed 0 bases from V and 9 bases from J, with 17 bases in between. Germline V lookup: CDR1 SGDLS, CDR2 YYNGEE. The CDR3 spells CASSVVSGGPNTQYF. The DNA for the CDR3 is TGTGCCAGCAGCGTAGTCTCCGGGGGGCCCAACACGCAGTATTTT.

The genes are TRBV7-9 and TRBJ1-2; D is perhaps TRBD1 (6 bases). The CDR3 consists of 14 residues. Germline loops: CDR1 SEHNR, CDR2 FQNEAQ (reference sequence). Trimming stripped 5 bases from V and 6 bases from J, with 16 bases between. CDR3 in amino acids: CASSPNSGANGYTF. The DNA of the CDR3 is TGTGCCAGCAGCCCCAACTCAGGGGCCAATGGCTACACCTTC. Looking up the rest from reference TRBV7-9 and TRBJ1-2 gives the full variable domain: DTGVSQNPRHKITKRGQNVTFRCDPISEHNRLYWYRQTLGQGPEFLTYFQNEAQLEKSRLLSDRFSAERPKGSFSTLEIQRTEQGDSAMYLCASSPNSGANGYTFGSGTRLTVV.

The chain uses TRBV4-3 and TRBJ2-5; 12 bases are shared with TRBD2. The V gene's germline CDR1 is LGHNA and CDR2 YSLEER. The trim removed 1 base at V and 2 bases at J, leaving 8 bases unmatched. This CDR3 is built from 18 residues. The CDR3 region has the DNA TGCGCCAGCAGCCAAGGCGGGGCTAGCGGGGGGGGACAAGAGACCCAGTACTTC. Amino acid sequence: CASSQGGASGGGQETQYF.

The CDR3 coding sequence is TGTGCCAGCAGGCGGGCCTCAGTGGGTATCACTGAAGCTTTCTTT. As protein: CASRRASVGITEAFF. V gene TRBV6-1 combines with J gene TRBJ1-1; D gene uncertain. The CDR3 spans 15 residues. CDR1 and CDR2 (germline): MNHNS, SASEGT. Trimming stripped 6 bases from V and 4 bases from J, with 18 bases between.

The V call is TRBV5-1, the J call TRBJ1-1; possibly TRBD1 for D (5 bases). Trimming cost V 5 bases and J 8 bases, with 16 bases left between them. In germline, CDR1 is SGHRS, CDR2 YFSETQ. The CDR3 contains 13 residues. The CDR3 DNA is TGCGCCAGCAGTTATGGGGGGGGTCTCGAAGCTTTCTTT. Translating it yields CASSYGGGLEAFF.

This sequence joins TRBV6-5 and TRBJ2-7; D gene unclear. The CDR3 spans 10 residues. Germline V gene lookup returns CDR1 MNHEY and CDR2 SVGAGI. V was clipped by 6 bases and J by 4 bases, with 4 bases between them. The CDR3 nucleotides are TGTGCCAGCAGCCAATACGAGCAGTACTTC. Translated, it gives CASSQYEQYF.

This clone showed up just once. The chain employs TRBV25-1 and TRBJ1-5; D might be TRBD1 (5 bases). Germline CDR1 is MGHDK and CDR2 is SYGVNS. There are 14 residues in the CDR3. V lost 4 bases and J 1 base, leaving 8 bases between the germline ends. The CDR3 nucleotides read TGTGCCAGCAGTGCCGGGGGAAGCAATCAGCCCCAGCATTTT. This encodes CASSAGGSNQPQHF.

V and J are TRBV27 and TRBJ1-1; 11 nucleotides agree with TRBD1. From germline, CDR1 is MNHEY and CDR2 SMNVEV (reference sequence). The CDR3 runs to 16 residues. J lost 3 bases, V lost 6 bases, and 9 bases had no gene match. DNA for the CDR3: TGTGCCAGCAGCCTTACCCCGGGACAGGGGGACACTGAAGCTTTCTTT. It codes for CASSLTPGQGDTEAFF.

This clone was seen only a few times. This chain connects TRBV25-1 to TRBJ1-3; a weak D match, TRBD1 (6 bases). The length of the CDR3 is 15 residues. Germline V gene data show CDR1 as MGHDK and CDR2 as SYGVNS. Trimming took off 5 bases at V and 1 base at J, with 12 bases between the two ends. The CDR3 spells CASSLTGISGNTIYF. The CDR3 coding sequence is TGTGCCAGCAGTTTAACAGGGATATCTGGAAACACCATATATTTT.

The chain combines TRBV7-9 with TRBJ1-2, with D possibly TRBD1 on 5 matching bases. V lost 2 bases and J 0 bases, leaving 16 bases between the germline ends. The CDR3 runs 17 residues. Germline V gene lookup returns CDR1 SEHNR and CDR2 FQNEAQ (reference sequence). CDR3 DNA: TGTGCCAGCAGCTTAAAAGGAGGGGCACCCGCTAACTATGGCTACACCTTC. Its protein product is CASSLKGGAPANYGYTF.

The rearrangement links TRBV6-1 to TRBJ1-5; 8 bases line up with TRBD1. Trimming cost V 4 bases and J 4 bases; bases outside gene matches: 6. Germline V lookup: CDR1 MNHNS, CDR2 SASEGT. CDR3 size: 15 residues. The CDR3: CASSGGQGRNQPQHF. In nucleotides, the CDR3 is TGTGCCAGCAGTGGAGGACAGGGACGAAATCAGCCCCAGCATTTT.

The chain recombines TRBV7-3 with TRBJ1-1; D is ambiguous. The CDR3 runs 13 residues. CDR1 is SGHTA and CDR2 is FQGTGA in the germline V gene. V dropped 4 bases and J dropped 5 bases, with 11 bases sitting between them. This CDR3 is CASSWKGGTEAFF. The CDR3 region has the DNA TGTGCCAGCAGCTGGAAAGGAGGGACTGAAGCTTTCTTT.

The V gene is TRBV6-1, the J gene TRBJ2-7; D uncertain. The CDR3 is 14 residues long. Germline values: CDR1 MNHNS, CDR2 SASEGT. Trimming shortened V by 1 base and J by 1 base, and 8 bases separated the two germline ends. As DNA, the CDR3 is TGTGCCAGCAGTGAAGGCAGTTTGTCCTACGAGCAGTACTTC. As protein: CASSEGSLSYEQYF.

The chain has TRBV6-1 and TRBJ1-2; D may be TRBD1 (5 bases). Germline lookup yields CDR1 MNHNS and CDR2 SASEGT. Between the trimmed V and J ends, which lost 6 bases and 7 bases, there was a span of 21 bases. There are 15 residues in the CDR3. The CDR3 nucleotides are TGTGCCAGCAGAGGGCCCGTGGGGCCCCCTTTTGGCTACACCTTC. Translating gives CASRGPVGPPFGYTF.

V usage is TRBV12-5 and J usage is TRBJ2-7; 7 bases fit TRBD2. This CDR3 contains 14 residues. Germline V gene lookup returns CDR1 LGHNT and CDR2 FRNRAP. V gave up 1 base and J gave up 9 bases; unmatched junction bases: 9. CDR3 loop: CASGLEPGGEGQYF. The CDR3 DNA follows: TGTGCTAGTGGTTTGGAACCCGGTGGGGAGGGGCAGTACTTC.

The rearrangement uses TRBV6-1 and TRBJ2-7, with D tentatively TRBD2 (6 bases). V lost 7 bases and J 3 bases, leaving 16 bases between the germline ends. The CDR3 has 14 residues. The germline V gene has CDR1 MNHNS and CDR2 SASEGT. In nucleotides, the CDR3 is TGTGCCAGCAACCCGGGAGACAGCCACTACGAGCAGTACTTC. This sequence encodes CASNPGDSHYEQYF.

This clone is a singleton in its sample. The V call is TRBV5-5, the J call TRBJ2-3; TRBD2 agrees at 10 bases. CDR3 length equals 15 residues. V was clipped by 2 bases and J by 4 bases; unmatched bases: 4. Germline CDR1 SGHKS, CDR2 YYEKEE (reference sequence). The CDR3 DNA reads TGTGCCAGCAGCTTCGTGAGCGGGAGGGCAGATACGCAGTATTTT. Residues: CASSFVSGRADTQYF.

This chain links TRBV6-1 with TRBJ2-7, with 8 nucleotides matching TRBD1. Trimming at V came to 7 bases and at J to 0 bases, leaving 5 bases not matched to a gene. The length of the CDR3 is 14 residues. CDR1 is MNHNS and CDR2 is SASEGT in the germline V gene. CDR3 nucleotide sequence: TGTGCCAGCACCCCGGGACAGGCCTCCTACGAGCAGTACTTC. This encodes CASTPGQASYEQYF.

This clone was detected only once. J is TRBJ2-1 and V is TRBV7-6; weak D call: TRBD2 (6 bases). The CDR3 is made up of 14 amino acids. Germline V gene lookup returns CDR1 SGHVS and CDR2 FNYEAQ. V lost 5 bases and J lost 6, with 14 bases in between. CDR3 coding DNA: TGTGCCAGCAGCCGGCGGGAATATCCCAATGAGCAGTTCTTC. It specifies CASSRREYPNEQFF.

V usage is TRBV4-3 and J usage is TRBJ2-3; D is possibly TRBD1 (6 bases). Per germline, CDR1 LGHNA and CDR2 YSLEER. V gave up 4 bases and J gave up 0 bases, with 11 bases separating them. The length of the CDR3 is 15 residues. In DNA, the CDR3 is TGCGCCAGCAGCCCTGGACAGACAAGCACAGATACGCAGTATTTT. Translated, it gives CASSPGQTSTDTQYF.

The rearrangement joins TRBV5-4 to TRBJ2-7, with D perhaps TRBD2 (6 bases). Germline CDR1 and CDR2: SGHNT and YYREEE (reference sequence). The CDR3 is made up of 15 amino acids. V lost 4 bases to trimming and J lost 0 bases, with 14 bases between them. Here the CDR3 reads CASSNPERASYEQYF. The CDR3 DNA sequence: TGTGCCAGCAGCAACCCGGAGCGGGCCTCCTACGAGCAGTACTTC. Full variable domain (remainder filled in from reference TRBV5-4 and TRBJ2-7): ETGVTQSPTHLIKTRGQQVTLRCSSQSGHNTVSWYQQALGQGPQFIFQYYREEENGRGNFPPRFSGLQFPNYSSELNVNALELDDSALYLCASSNPERASYEQYFGPGTRLTVT.

The chain couples TRBV5-4 to TRBJ2-5; 7 nucleotides line up with TRBD1. V dropped 0 bases and J dropped 5; count of bases not matched to a gene: 7. The CDR3 has 15 amino acids. Germline lookup yields CDR1 SGHNT and CDR2 YYREEE (reference sequence). The CDR3 coding sequence is TGTGCCAGCAGCTTGGGACAGGGTGCATGGGAGACCCAGTACTTC. It yields the protein CASSLGQGAWETQYF.

This sequence joins TRBV29-1 and TRBJ2-5; tentatively, D is TRBD1 (5 bases). CDR1 is SQVTM, CDR2 ANQGSEA, per germline. This CDR3 is 13 amino acids long. Trimming shortened V by 4 bases and J by 7 bases, and 16 bases separated the two germline ends. CDR3: CSVAVDSLGTQYF. CDR3 DNA sequence: TGCAGCGTTGCTGTCGACAGTTTAGGGACCCAGTACTTC.

The V call is TRBV19, the J call TRBJ1-6, with 7 bases identical to TRBD1. Trimming cost V 5 bases and J 1 base; bases outside gene matches: 5. Germline values: CDR1 LNHDA, CDR2 SQIVND (reference sequence). CDR3 length: 16 amino acids. Here the CDR3 reads CASSPEDRSYNSPLHF. The CDR3 nucleotides read TGTGCCAGTAGTCCTGAGGACAGGTCCTATAATTCACCCCTCCACTTT.

The chain recombines TRBV11-3 with TRBJ1-2; 7 nucleotides line up with TRBD1. The CDR3 is 17 amino acids. The germline V gene has CDR1 SGHNT and CDR2 YENEEA. Losses at the gene ends were 3 bases for V and 1 base for J; bases not matched to a gene: 11. The CDR3 loop reads CASSFIARDRCNYGYTF. The CDR3 nucleotides read TGTGCCAGCAGCTTTATTGCCCGGGACAGATGTAACTATGGCTACACCTTC.

This sequence joins TRBV7-9 and TRBJ2-3; a possible D gene is TRBD2 (6 bases). Trimming removed 8 bases at V and 2 bases at J, with 11 bases between. From germline, CDR1 is SEHNR and CDR2 FQNEAQ (reference sequence). The CDR3 is 13 residues long. As DNA, the CDR3 is TGTGCCAGCTTTGGCGGGACCACAGATACGCAGTATTTT. This gives the protein CASFGGTTDTQYF.

V is TRBV5-5 and J is TRBJ1-2; D is uncertain. Germline lookup yields CDR1 SGHKS and CDR2 YYEKEE (reference sequence). The CDR3 is 14 amino acids. V was pared by 0 bases and J by 3 bases, with 9 bases between. The CDR3 loop is CASSLESVDYGYTF. CDR3 sequence (DNA): TGTGCCAGCAGCTTGGAGTCGGTAGACTATGGCTACACCTTC.

The chain has TRBV12-5 and TRBJ1-2, with 7 bases lining up with TRBD1. Germline V gene lookup returns CDR1 LGHNT and CDR2 FRNRAP. This CDR3 region has 14 residues. With V trimmed by 1 base and J by 7 bases, 6 bases remained unmatched. CDR3 in amino acids: CASGLDDRVSGYTF. The CDR3 coding sequence is TGTGCTAGTGGTTTGGACGACAGGGTTTCTGGCTACACCTTC.

The chain uses TRBV20-1 and TRBJ1-2, with unresolved D. The V end lost 7 bases, the J end lost 3 bases, and 9 bases lay between the germline ends. In germline, CDR1 is DFQATT, CDR2 SNEGSKA (reference sequence). The CDR3 runs to 11 residues. The CDR3 region has the DNA TGCAGTGTAGGAGCCTACTATGGCTACACCTTC. Amino acid sequence: CSVGAYYGYTF.

The table lists this clone with a few counts. The chain uses TRBV30 and TRBJ1-6; D is unresolved. Deletions cut 0 bases from V and 0 bases from J, with 6 bases between. Looked up from germline, CDR1 is GTSNPN and CDR2 is SVGIG (reference sequence). CDR3 size: 15 residues. This CDR3 is CAWSVLSSYNSPLHF. In DNA, the CDR3 is TGTGCCTGGAGTGTACTAAGCTCCTATAATTCACCCCTCCACTTT.